This T cell receptor beta chain emerged from a study of blood T cells in healthy people across ages. Study results and limitations: A strong correlation between TCR beta diversity and naive T cell percentage was seen. In long-lived donors, naive CD4+ cell counts and diversity exceeded those of aged donors.

Using a J-beta primer mix together with a sample-barcoded 5' primer, a second PCR was run for roughly 7 to 12 cycles. TCRdb reanalysed the 5' RACE reads using MiXCR and keeps one entry per CDR3 protein. Here the sample spans approximately 2,000,000 distinct CDR3 sequences, approximately 39% being singletons. Points on this clonotype: Its specificity is not known.

Trimming removed 4 bases from V and 7 bases from J; junction bases left unmatched: 8. Germline assignment: CDR1 SGHKS and CDR2 YYEKEE (reference sequence). The CDR3 has 15 residues. The origin of this receptor is a human donor in good health. The sample consisted of blood. The rearrangement uses TRBV5-5 and TRBJ1-2; 12 bases agree with TRBD1. CDR3 protein: CASSRPGQGAGGYTF. The CDR3 region has the DNA TGTGCCAGCAGCAGACCGGGACAGGGGGCCGGTGGCTACACCTTC. The full variable domain, rest sourced from reference TRBV5-5 and TRBJ1-2, is DAGVTQSPTHLIKTRGQQVTLRCSPISGHKSVSWYQQVLGQGPQFIFQYYEKEERGRGNFPDRFSARQFPNYSSELNVNALLLGDSALYLCASSRPGQGAGGYTFGSGTRLTVV.